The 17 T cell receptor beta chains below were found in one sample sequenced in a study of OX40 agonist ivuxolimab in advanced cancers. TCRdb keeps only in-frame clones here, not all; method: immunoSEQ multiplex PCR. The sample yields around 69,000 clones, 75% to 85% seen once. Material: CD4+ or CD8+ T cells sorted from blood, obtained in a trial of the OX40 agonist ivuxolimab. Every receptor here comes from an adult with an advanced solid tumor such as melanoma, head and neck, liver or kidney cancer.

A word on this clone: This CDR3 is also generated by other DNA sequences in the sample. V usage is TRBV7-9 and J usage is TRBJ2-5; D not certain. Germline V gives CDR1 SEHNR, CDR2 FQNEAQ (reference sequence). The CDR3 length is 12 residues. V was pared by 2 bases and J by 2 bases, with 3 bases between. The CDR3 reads CASSLQQETQYF. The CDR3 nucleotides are TGTGCCAGCAGCTTACAGCAAGAGACCCAGTACTTC.

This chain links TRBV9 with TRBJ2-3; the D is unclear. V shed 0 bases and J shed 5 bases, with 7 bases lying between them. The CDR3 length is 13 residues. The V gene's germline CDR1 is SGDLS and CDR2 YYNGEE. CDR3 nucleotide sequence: TGTGCCAGCAGCGTAGCCGGTTTAGATACGCAGTATTTT. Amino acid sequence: CASSVAGLDTQYF.

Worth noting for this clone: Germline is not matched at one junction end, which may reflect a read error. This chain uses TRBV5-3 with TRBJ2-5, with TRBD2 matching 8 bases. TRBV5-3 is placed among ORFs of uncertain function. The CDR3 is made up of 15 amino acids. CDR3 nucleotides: TGTGCCAGCAGCTTGTCGGGAGGGGTCCGGGAGACCCAGTACTTC. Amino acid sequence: CASSLSGGVRETQYF.

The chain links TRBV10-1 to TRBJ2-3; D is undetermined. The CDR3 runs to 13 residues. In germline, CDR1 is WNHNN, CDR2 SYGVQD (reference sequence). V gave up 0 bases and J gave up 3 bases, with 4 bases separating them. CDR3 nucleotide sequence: TGCGCCAGCAGTGAGTCAAGGACAGATACGCAGTATTTT. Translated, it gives CASSESRTDTQYF.

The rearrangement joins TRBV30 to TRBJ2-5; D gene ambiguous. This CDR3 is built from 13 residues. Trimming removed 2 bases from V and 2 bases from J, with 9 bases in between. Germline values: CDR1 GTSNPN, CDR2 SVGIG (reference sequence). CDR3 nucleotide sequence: TGTGCCTGGAGTCTGGCAGTTCAAGAGACCCAGTACTTC. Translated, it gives CAWSLAVQETQYF.

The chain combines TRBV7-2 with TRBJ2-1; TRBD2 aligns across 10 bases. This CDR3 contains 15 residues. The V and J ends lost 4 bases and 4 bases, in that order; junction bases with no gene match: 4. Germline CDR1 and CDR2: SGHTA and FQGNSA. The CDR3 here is CASSSQLAGYNEQFF. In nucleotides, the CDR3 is TGTGCCAGCAGCTCCCAACTAGCGGGGTACAATGAGCAGTTCTTC.

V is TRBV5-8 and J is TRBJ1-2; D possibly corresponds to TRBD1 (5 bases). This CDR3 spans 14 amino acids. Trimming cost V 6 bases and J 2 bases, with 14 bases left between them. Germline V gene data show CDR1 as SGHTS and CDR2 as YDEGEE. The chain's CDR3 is CASKAGTHNYGYTF. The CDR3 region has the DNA TGTGCCAGCAAGGCCGGGACTCACAACTATGGCTACACCTTC. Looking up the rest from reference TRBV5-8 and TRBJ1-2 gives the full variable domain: EAGVTQSPTHLIKTRGQQATLRCSPISGHTSVYWYQQALGLGLQFLLWYDEGEERNRGNFPPRFSGRQFPNYSSELNVNALELEDSALYLCASKAGTHNYGYTFGSGTRLTVV.

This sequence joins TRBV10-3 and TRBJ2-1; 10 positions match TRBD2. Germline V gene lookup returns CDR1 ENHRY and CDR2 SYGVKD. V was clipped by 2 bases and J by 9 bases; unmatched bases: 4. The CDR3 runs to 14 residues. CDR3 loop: CAISEEAGGSEQFF. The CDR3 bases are TGTGCCATCAGTGAGGAAGCGGGAGGGAGTGAGCAGTTCTTC.

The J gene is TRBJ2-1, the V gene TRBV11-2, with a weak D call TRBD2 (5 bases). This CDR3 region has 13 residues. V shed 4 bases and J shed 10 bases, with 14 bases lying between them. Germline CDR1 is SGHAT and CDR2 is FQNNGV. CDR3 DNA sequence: TGTGCCAGCAGCTCCTATAGCGAGATGGAGCAGTTCTTC. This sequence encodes CASSSYSEMEQFF. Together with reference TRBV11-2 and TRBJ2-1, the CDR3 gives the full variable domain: EAGVAQSPRYKIIEKRQSVAFWCNPISGHATLYWYQQILGQGPKLLIQFQNNGVVDDSQLPKDRFSAERLKGVDSTLKIQPAKLEDSAVYLCASSSYSEMEQFFGPGTRLTVL.

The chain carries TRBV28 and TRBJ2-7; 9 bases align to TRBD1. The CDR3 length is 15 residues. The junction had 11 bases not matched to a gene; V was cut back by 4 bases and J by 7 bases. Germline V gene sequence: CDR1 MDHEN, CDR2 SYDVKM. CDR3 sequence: CASSSVGTGPLEQYF. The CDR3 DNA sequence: TGTGCCAGCAGTTCGGTGGGGACAGGGCCTTTGGAGCAGTACTTC.

The CDR3 nucleotides read TGTGCCATCAGGGACAGACAGGGCAGGAACACTGAAGCTTTCTTT. It translates to CAIRDRQGRNTEAFF. This sequence joins TRBV10-3 and TRBJ1-1, with TRBD1 identical over 7 bases. Germline values: CDR1 ENHRY, CDR2 SYGVKD. Trimming removed 6 bases from V and 1 base from J; junction bases left unmatched: 8. The CDR3 totals 15 residues.

The CDR3 spells CASSPGLISGRTDTQYF. Here the CDR3 DNA reads TGTGCCAGCAGCCCCGGACTAATTTCGGGGCGCACAGATACGCAGTATTTT. The chain uses TRBV7-2 and TRBJ2-3, with TRBD2 as a possible D gene (6 bases). Germline V gives CDR1 SGHTA, CDR2 FQGNSA. This CDR3 contains 17 residues. Trimming shortened V by 5 bases and J by 1 base, and 19 bases separated the two germline ends.

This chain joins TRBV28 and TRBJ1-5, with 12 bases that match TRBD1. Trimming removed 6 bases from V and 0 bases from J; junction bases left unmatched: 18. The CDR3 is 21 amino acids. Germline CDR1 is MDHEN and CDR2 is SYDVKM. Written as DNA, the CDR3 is TGTGCCAGCAGCCCGATTTTCCGGGACAGGGGGCTAAGAGGTAGCAATCAGCCCCAGCATTTT. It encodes CASSPIFRDRGLRGSNQPQHF. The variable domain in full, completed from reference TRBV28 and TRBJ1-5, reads DVKVTQSSRYLVKRTGEKVFLECVQDMDHENMFWYRQDPGLGLRLIYFSYDVKMKEKGDIPEGYSVSREKKERFSLILESASTNQTSMYLCASSPIFRDRGLRGSNQPQHFGDGTRLSIL.

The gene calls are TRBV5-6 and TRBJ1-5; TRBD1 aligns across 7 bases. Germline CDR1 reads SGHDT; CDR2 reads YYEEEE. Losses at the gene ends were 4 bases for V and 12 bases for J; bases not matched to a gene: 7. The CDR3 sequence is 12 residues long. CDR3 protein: CASSASTGLQHF. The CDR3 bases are TGTGCCAGCAGCGCTTCGACAGGGCTCCAGCATTTT. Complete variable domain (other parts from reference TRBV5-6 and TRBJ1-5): DAGVTQSPTHLIKTRGQQVTLRCSPKSGHDTVSWYQQALGQGPQFIFQYYEEEERQRGNFPDRFSGHQFPNYSSELNVNALLLGDSALYLCASSASTGLQHFGDGTRLSIL.

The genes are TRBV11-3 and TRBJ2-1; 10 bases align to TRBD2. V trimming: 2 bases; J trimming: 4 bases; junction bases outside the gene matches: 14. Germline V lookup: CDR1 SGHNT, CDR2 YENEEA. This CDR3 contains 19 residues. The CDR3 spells CASSLLLLAGEQDYNEQFF. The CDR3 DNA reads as TGTGCCAGCAGCTTACTATTGCTAGCGGGAGAGCAGGATTACAATGAGCAGTTCTTC.

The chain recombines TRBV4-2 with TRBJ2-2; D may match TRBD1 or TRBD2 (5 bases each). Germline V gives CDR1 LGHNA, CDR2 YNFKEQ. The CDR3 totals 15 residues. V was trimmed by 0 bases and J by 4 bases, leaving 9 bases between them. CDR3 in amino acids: CASSQDFGTTGELFF. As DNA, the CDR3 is TGTGCCAGCAGCCAAGATTTTGGGACCACCGGGGAGCTGTTTTTT.

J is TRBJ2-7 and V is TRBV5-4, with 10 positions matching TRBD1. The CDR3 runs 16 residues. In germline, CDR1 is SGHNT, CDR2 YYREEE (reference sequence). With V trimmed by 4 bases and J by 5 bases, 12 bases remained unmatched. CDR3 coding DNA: TGTGCCAGCAGCCCGGGACGTAGGACAGGGGGGGACGAGCAGTACTTC. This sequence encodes CASSPGRRTGGDEQYF.